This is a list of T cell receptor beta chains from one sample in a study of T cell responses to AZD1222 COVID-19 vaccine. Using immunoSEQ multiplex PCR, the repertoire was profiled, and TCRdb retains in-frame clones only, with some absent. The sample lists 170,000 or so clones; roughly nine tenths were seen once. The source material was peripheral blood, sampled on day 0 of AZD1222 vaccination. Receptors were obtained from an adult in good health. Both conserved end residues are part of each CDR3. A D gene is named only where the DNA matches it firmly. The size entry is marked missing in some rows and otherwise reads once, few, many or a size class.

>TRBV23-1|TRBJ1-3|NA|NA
CASSQPSPPPLDRSKGNTIYF
TGCGCCAGCAGTCAACCCTCCCCCCCTCCCTTAGACAGATCAAAAGGAAACACCATATATTTT
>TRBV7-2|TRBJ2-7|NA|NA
CASSLPDRAPHSYEQYF
TGTGCCAGCAGCTTACCGGACCGGGCCCCTCACTCCTACGAGCAGTACTTC
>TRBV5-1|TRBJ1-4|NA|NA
CASSMQGVANEKLFF
TGCGCCAGCAGCATGCAGGGTGTTGCTAATGAAAAACTGTTTTTT
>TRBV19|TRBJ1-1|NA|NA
CASSNLVGGKGRRTEAFF
TGTGCCAGTAGTAACTTGGTGGGGGGAAAAGGAAGAAGGACTGAAGCTTTCTTT
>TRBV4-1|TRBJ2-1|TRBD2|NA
CASSRTPTSGNNEQFF
TGCGCCAGCAGCCGAACCCCGACTAGCGGTAACAATGAGCAGTTCTTC
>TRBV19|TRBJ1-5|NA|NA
CASSIWVGPDQPQHF
TGTGCCAGTAGTATCTGGGTGGGGCCGGATCAGCCCCAGCATTTT
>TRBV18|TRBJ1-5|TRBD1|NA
CASSPGQGGQPQHF
TGTGCCAGCTCCCCAGGACAGGGGGGGCAGCCCCAGCATTTT
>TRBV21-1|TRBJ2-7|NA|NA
CASITPRGTSYEQYF
TGTGCCAGCATCACCCCGAGGGGGACCTCCTACGAGCAGTACTTC
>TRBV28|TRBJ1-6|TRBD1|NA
CASRSSGTGSSPLHF
TGTGCCAGCAGGTCATCCGGGACAGGGAGTTCACCCCTCCACTTT
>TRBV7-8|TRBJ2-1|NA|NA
CASRGPVGSYNEQFF
TGTGCCAGCAGGGGACCGGTGGGGTCCTACAATGAGCAGTTCTTC
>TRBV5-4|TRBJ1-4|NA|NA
CASSLAGHEKLFF
TGTGCCAGCAGCTTGGCCGGCCATGAAAAACTGTTTTTT
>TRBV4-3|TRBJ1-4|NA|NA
CASSQEGHHNEKLFF
TGCGCCAGCAGCCAAGAGGGACATCATAATGAAAAACTGTTTTTT
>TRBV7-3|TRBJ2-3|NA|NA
CASSLTSWVTDTQYF
TGTGCCAGCAGCTTAACTAGCTGGGTCACAGATACGCAGTATTTT
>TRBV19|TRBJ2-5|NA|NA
CASSQGRETQYF
TGTGCCAGTAGTCAGGGGCGGGAGACCCAGTACTTC
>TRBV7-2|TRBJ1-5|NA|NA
CASSLSGLKPQHF
TGTGCCAGCAGCTTGAGTGGACTCAAGCCCCAGCATTTT
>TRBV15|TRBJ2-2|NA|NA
CATSLQGGTGELFF
TGTGCCACCAGCCTACAAGGGGGCACCGGGGAGCTGTTTTTT
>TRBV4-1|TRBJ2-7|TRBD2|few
CASSQVSGGRGDEQYF
TGCGCCAGCAGCCAAGTTAGCGGGGGCCGGGGCGACGAGCAGTACTTC
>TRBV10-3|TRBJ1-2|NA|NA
CAISESVRANYGYTF
TGTGCCATCAGTGAGTCTGTAAGGGCTAACTATGGCTACACCTTC
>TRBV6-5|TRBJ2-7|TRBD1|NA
CASSWDRGAHEQYF
TGTGCCAGCAGTTGGGACAGGGGGGCGCACGAGCAGTACTTC
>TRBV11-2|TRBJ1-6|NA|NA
CASREPGLRLSYNSPLHF
TGTGCCAGCAGAGAACCGGGGCTCCGGTTGTCCTATAATTCACCCCTCCACTTT
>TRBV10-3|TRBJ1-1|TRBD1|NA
CAIRSPGQGAVEAFF
TGTGCCATCAGAAGCCCGGGACAGGGGGCTGTTGAAGCTTTCTTT
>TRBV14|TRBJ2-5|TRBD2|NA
CASSPSGGGTQYF
TGTGCCAGCAGCCCCTCGGGAGGCGGGACCCAGTACTTC
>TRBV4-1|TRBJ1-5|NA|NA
CASSLVSGGNQPQHF
TGCGCCAGCAGCCTCGTGTCGGGGGGCAATCAGCCCCAGCATTTT
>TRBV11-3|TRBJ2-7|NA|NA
CASSPSPYEQYF
TGTGCCAGCAGCCCCTCCCCCTACGAGCAGTACTTC
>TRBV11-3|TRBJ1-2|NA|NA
CASSGSGGGYTF
TGTGCCAGCAGCGGCTCGGGAGGCGGCTACACCTTC
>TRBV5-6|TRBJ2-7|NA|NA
CASSFFTSYEQYF
TGTGCCAGCAGCTTTTTCACTTCCTACGAGCAGTACTTC
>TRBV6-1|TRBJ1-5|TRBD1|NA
CASSEYRGNNQPQHF
TGTGCCAGCAGTGAATACAGGGGAAACAATCAGCCCCAGCATTTT
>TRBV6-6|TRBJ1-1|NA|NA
CASPGETGNTEAFF
TGTGCCAGCCCCGGGGAGACGGGGAACACTGAAGCTTTCTTT